This TCR beta chain was profiled in a study of technical replicates of blood from a few donors. This clone was recorded once. Assay: immunoSEQ multiplex PCR; the TCRdb copy retains only in-frame clones and omits some. The sample consists of 60,000 to 85,000 clones, just under 95% of them appearing once. CDR1 MGHRA and CDR2 YSYEKL come from the germline V gene. The ends were cut back, 4 bases at V and 0 bases at J, with 14 bases in the middle. The CDR3 totals 16 residues. The sequencing sample was made of T cells isolated from PBMCs. J is TRBJ2-3 and V is TRBV4-1; D not resolved. The sequence came from a human donor in good health. The CDR3 sequence is CASSLRTVSSTDTQYF. The CDR3, as DNA: TGCGCCAGCAGCCTAAGAACAGTTTCTAGCACAGATACGCAGTATTTT.